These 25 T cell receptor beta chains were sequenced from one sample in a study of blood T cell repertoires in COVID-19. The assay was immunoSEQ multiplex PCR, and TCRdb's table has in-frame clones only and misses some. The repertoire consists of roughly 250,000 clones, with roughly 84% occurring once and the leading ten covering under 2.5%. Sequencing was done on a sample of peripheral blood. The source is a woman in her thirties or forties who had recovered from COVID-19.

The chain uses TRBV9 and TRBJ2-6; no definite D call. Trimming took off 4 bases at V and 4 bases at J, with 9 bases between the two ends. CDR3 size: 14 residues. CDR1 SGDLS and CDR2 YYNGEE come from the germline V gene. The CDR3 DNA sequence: TGTGCCAGCAGCCCCAGGTCGGGGGCCAACGTCCTGACTTTC. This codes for CASSPRSGANVLTF.

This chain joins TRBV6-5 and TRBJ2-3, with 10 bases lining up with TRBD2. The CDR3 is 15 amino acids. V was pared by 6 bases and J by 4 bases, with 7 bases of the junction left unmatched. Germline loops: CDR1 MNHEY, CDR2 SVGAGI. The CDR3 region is CASRRAGGWADTQYF. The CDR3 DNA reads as TGTGCCAGCAGACGAGCGGGGGGGTGGGCAGATACGCAGTATTTT.

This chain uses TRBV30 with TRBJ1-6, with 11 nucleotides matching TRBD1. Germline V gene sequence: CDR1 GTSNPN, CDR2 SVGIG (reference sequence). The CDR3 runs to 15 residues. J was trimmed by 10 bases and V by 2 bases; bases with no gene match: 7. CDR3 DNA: TGTGCCTGGAGTAGAAGGACAGGGGGCCCCTCACCCCTCCACTTT. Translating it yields CAWSRRTGGPSPLHF.

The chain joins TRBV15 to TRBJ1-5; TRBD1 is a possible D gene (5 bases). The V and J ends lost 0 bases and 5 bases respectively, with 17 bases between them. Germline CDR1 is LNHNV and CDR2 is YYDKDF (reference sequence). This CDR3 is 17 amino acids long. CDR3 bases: TGTGCCACCAGCAGAGATGGCGGGGCGAAGTCGGATCAGCCCCAGCATTTT. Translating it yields CATSRDGGAKSDQPQHF.

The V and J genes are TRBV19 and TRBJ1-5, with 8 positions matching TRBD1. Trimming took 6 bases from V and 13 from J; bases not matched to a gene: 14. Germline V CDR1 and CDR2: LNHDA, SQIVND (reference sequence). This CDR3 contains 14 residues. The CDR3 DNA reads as TGTGCCAGTAGATCAGCAGGGGGCGGGGAAGTACAGCATTTT. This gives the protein CASRSAGGGEVQHF.

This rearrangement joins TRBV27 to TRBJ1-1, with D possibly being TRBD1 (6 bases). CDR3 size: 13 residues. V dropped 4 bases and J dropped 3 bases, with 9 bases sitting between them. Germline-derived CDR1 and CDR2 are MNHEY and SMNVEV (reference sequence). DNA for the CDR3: TGTGCCAGCAGTTCCCAGGGGTACACTGAAGCTTTCTTT. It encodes CASSSQGYTEAFF.

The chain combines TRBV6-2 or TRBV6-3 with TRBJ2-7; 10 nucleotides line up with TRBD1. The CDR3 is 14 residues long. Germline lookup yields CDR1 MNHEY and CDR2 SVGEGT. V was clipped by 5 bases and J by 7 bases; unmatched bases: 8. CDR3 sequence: CASSPRQGAWEQYF. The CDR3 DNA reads TGTGCCAGCAGTCCCCGACAGGGGGCCTGGGAGCAGTACTTC.

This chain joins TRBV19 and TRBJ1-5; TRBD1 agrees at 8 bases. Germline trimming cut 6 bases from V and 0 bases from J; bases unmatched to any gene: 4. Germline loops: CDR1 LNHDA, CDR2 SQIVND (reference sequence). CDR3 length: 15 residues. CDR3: CASSLTGASNQPQHF. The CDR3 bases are TGTGCCAGTAGCCTGACAGGGGCTAGCAATCAGCCCCAGCATTTT.

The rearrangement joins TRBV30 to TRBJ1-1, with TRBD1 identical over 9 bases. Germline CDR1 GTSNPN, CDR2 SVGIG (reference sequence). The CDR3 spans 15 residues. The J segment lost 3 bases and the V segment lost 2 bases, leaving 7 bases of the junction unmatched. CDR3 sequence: CAWSHGTGRDTEAFF. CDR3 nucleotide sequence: TGTGCCTGGAGTCACGGGACAGGGCGAGACACTGAAGCTTTCTTT.

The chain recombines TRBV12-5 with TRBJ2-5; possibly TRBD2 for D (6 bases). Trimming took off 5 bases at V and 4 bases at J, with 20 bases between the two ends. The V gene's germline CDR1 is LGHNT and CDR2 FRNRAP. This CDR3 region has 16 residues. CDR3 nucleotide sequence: TGTGCTAGTGGTCTTAGACTAGTGGGAGGTGGAGAGACCCAGTACTTC. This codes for CASGLRLVGGGETQYF.

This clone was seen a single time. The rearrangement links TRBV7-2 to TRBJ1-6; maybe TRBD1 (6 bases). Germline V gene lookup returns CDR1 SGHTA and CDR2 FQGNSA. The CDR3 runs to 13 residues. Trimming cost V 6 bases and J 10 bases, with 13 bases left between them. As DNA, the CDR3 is TGTGCCAGCAGTCGGGACACAGGATCACCCCTCCACTTT. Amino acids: CASSRDTGSPLHF.

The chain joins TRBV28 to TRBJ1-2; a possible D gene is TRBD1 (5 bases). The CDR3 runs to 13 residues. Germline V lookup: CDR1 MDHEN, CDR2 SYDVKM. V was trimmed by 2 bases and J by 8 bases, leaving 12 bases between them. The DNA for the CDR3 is TGTGCCAGCAGTTTAAGCAGGGTGCGAGGCTACACCTTC. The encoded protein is CASSLSRVRGYTF.

The CDR3 bases are TGTGCCAGCAGCCAAGATCTGGGCAGGGGCTCATATGGCTACACCTTC. This codes for CASSQDLGRGSYGYTF. This sequence joins TRBV4-2 and TRBJ1-2, with TRBD1 as a possible D gene (6 bases). There are 16 residues in the CDR3. Trimming cost V 0 bases and J 5 bases, with 16 bases left between them. CDR1 and CDR2 (germline): LGHNA, YNFKEQ.

CDR3 in DNA: TGTGCCAGCAGCCACCTAGCAGACGAGCAGTACTTC. Translating gives CASSHLADEQYF. The chain joins TRBV7-9 to TRBJ2-7; tentative D call: TRBD2 (5 bases). Per germline, CDR1 SEHNR and CDR2 FQNEAQ (reference sequence). V shed 5 bases and J shed 5 bases, with 10 bases lying between them. The CDR3 is made up of 12 amino acids. Full variable domain (remainder filled in from reference TRBV7-9 and TRBJ2-7): DTGVSQNPRHKITKRGQNVTFRCDPISEHNRLYWYRQTLGQGPEFLTYFQNEAQLEKSRLLSDRFSAERPKGSFSTLEIQRTEQGDSAMYLCASSHLADEQYFGPGTRLTVT.

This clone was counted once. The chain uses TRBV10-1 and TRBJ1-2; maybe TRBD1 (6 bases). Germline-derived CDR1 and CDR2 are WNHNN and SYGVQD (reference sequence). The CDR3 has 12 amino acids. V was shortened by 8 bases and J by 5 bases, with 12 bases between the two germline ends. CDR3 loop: CASLGTKYGYTF. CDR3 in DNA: TGCGCCAGCCTTGGGACAAAATATGGCTACACCTTC.

The CDR3 DNA reads as TGTGCCAGCAGTGAATATAGCGGGAGGGGTTACGAGCAGTACTTC. Protein product: CASSEYSGRGYEQYF. The chain employs TRBV25-1 and TRBJ2-7; 11 nucleotides line up with TRBD2. CDR1 MGHDK and CDR2 SYGVNS come from the germline V gene. V shed 0 bases, J shed 4 bases, and the junction held 2 bases outside the gene matches. This CDR3 spans 15 amino acids.

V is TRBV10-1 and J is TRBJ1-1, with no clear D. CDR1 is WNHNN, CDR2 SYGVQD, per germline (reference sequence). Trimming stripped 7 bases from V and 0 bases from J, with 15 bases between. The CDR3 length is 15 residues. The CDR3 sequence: CASIQIPTMNTEAFF. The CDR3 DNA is TGCGCCAGCATTCAAATACCTACCATGAACACTGAAGCTTTCTTT.

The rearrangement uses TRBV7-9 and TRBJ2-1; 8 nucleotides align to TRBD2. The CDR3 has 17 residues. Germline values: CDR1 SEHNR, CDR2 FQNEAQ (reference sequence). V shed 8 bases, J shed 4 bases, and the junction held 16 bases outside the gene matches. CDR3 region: CASCETRTSFTYNEQFF. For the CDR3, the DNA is TGTGCCAGCTGTGAAACGAGGACTAGCTTTACTTACAATGAGCAGTTCTTC.

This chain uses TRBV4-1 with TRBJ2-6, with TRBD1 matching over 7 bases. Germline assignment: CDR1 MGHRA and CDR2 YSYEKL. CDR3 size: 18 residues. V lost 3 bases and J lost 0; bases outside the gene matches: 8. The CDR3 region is CASSHPTGVNSGANVLTF. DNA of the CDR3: TGCGCCAGCAGCCACCCCACAGGGGTGAACTCTGGGGCCAACGTCCTGACTTTC.

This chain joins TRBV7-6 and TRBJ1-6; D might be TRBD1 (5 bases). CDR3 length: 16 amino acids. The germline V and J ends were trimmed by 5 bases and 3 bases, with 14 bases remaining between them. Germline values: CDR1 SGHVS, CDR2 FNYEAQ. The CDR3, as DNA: TGTGCCAGCAGCGGGGGACCGCGGGGCTATAATTCACCCCTCCACTTT. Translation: CASSGGPRGYNSPLHF. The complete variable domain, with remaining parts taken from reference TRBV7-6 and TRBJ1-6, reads GAGVSQSPRYKVTKRGQDVALRCDPISGHVSLYWYRQALGQGPEFLTYFNYEAQQDKSGLPNDRFSAERPEGSISTLTIQRTEQRDSAMYRCASSGGPRGYNSPLHFGNGTRLTVT.

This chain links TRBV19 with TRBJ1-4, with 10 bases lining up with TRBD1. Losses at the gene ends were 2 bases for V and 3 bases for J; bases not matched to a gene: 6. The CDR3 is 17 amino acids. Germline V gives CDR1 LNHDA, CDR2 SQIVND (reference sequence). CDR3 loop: CASSILDRGAANEKLFF. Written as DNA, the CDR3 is TGTGCCAGTAGTATATTGGACAGGGGGGCGGCTAATGAAAAACTGTTTTTT.

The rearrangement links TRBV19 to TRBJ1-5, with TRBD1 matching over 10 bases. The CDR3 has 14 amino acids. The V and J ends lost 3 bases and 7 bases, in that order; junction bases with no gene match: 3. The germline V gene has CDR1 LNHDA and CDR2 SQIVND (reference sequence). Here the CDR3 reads CASSMKTGGQPQHF. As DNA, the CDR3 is TGTGCCAGTAGTATGAAGACAGGGGGCCAGCCCCAGCATTTT.

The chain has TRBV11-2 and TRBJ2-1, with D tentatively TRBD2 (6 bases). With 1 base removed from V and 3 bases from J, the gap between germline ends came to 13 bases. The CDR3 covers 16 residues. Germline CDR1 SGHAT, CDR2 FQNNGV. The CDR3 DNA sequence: TGTGCCAGCAGCTTAGGGGTGGGACTGAGCTACAATGAGCAGTTCTTC. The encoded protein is CASSLGVGLSYNEQFF.

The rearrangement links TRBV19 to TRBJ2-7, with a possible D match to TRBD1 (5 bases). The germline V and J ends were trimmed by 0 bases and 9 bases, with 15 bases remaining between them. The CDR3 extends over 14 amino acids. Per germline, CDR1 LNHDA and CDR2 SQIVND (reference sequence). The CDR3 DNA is TGTGCCAGTAGTATAGACGGATTAGGGGTTGTGCAGTACTTC. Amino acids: CASSIDGLGVVQYF.

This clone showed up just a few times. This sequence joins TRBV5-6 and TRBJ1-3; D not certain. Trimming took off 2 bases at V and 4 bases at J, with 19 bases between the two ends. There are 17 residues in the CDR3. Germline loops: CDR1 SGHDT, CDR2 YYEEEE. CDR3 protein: CASSFSLQDPQGNTIYF. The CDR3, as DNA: TGTGCCAGCAGCTTTAGCCTCCAAGACCCGCAAGGAAACACCATATATTTT.